This T cell receptor beta chain originates from a study of cytomegalovirus exposure and HLA in healthy donors. Whole-study context: Among the roughly 400 genotyped donors, around 85% were placed in the Caucasian-associated ancestry cluster.

The PCR employed 60 Vbeta primers together with 13 Jbeta primers. Measured with immunoSEQ multiplex PCR; TCRdb has only the in-frame clones, and not every one. The sample holds about 150,000 clones. V was trimmed by 0 bases and J by 0 bases, leaving 6 bases between them. The germline gives CDR1 ENHRY, CDR2 SYGVKD. The CDR3 loop spans 14 amino acids. As to this clone: Its antigen is unidentified.

The study, taken as a whole, reports: A later analysis linked a missense DCLRE1C variant to TCR beta V- and J-gene trimming. The productive fraction for most TCR beta V segments was about 87% or about 30% in an earlier analysis.

The chain has TRBV10-3 and TRBJ2-7; D is ambiguous. The receptor was isolated from a woman aged 50 to 65 in good health and CMV-seronegative. Sequencing was done on a sample of PBMCs. CDR3: CAISESTDSYEQYF. The DNA for the CDR3 is TGTGCCATCAGTGAGTCTACAGACTCCTACGAGCAGTACTTC.